This T cell receptor beta chain came from a study of PD-1 blockade in classical Hodgkin lymphoma. Regarding the study as a whole: In CD4+ cells, TCR diversity went up significantly by C4D1, but in CD8+ cells it did not.

Brentuximab vedotin exposure varied, and every patient relapsed after autologous stem cell transplantation. V was clipped by 5 bases and J by 5 bases, with 9 bases between them. Per germline, CDR1 MDHEN and CDR2 SYDVKM. The CDR3 is 12 amino acids. Clones were read by immunoSEQ multiplex PCR, and TCRdb kept only the in-frame ones, dropping some. Of 43,000 or so clones listed, 85% to 90% are singletons. With respect to this clone: Its specificity is unknown.

The chain carries TRBV28 and TRBJ1-1; no clear D. The sequencing here drew on peripheral blood mononuclear cells (PBMCs), taken at baseline. The TCR sequence derives from a human donor with classical Hodgkin lymphoma. CDR3 sequence reads: CASSPPSTEAFF. In DNA, the CDR3 is TGTGCCAGCAGTCCCCCGAGTACTGAAGCTTTCTTT.